Sequencing of this T cell receptor beta chain was carried out in a study of OX40 agonist ivuxolimab in advanced cancers. Here immunoSEQ multiplex PCR was the method, and the copy in TCRdb shows in-frame clones only, minus some. The sample shows tens of thousands of clones, about 93% of them seen only once. This material consisted of CD4+ or CD8+ T cells sorted from blood, taken in a trial of the OX40 agonist ivuxolimab. The TCR was taken from an adult with an advanced solid tumor such as melanoma, head and neck, liver or kidney cancer.

CDR3: CSAGTGYNQPQHF. The CDR3 DNA reads as TGCAGCGCCGGGACAGGGTACAATCAGCCCCAGCATTTT. The chain employs TRBV29-1 and TRBJ1-5; 9 positions match TRBD1. Germline V gene data show CDR1 as SQVTM and CDR2 as ANQGSEA. This CDR3 is 13 amino acids long. Unmatched junction bases numbered 4, after V lost 7 bases and J lost 3 bases.